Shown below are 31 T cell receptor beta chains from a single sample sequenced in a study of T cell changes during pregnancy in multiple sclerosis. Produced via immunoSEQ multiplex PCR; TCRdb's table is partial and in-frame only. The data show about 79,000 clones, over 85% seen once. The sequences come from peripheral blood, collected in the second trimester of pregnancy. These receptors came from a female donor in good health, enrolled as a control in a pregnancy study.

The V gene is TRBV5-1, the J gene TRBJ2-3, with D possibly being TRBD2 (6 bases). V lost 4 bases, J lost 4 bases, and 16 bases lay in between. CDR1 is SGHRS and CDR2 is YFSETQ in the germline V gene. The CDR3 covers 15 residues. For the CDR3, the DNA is TGCGCCAGCAGCCCGGGGGACGGGGCCCCAGATACGCAGTATTTT. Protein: CASSPGDGAPDTQYF. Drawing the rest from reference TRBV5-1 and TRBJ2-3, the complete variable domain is KAGVTQTPRYLIKTRGQQVTLSCSPISGHRSVSWYQQTPGQGLQFLFEYFSETQRNKGNFPGRFSGRQFSNSRSEMNVSTLELGDSALYLCASSPGDGAPDTQYFGPGTRLTVL.

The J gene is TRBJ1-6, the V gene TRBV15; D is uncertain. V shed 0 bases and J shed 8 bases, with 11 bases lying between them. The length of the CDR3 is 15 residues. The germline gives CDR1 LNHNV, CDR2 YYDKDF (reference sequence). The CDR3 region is CATSRDPGFDSPLHF. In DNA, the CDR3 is TGTGCCACCAGCAGAGACCCGGGGTTTGATTCACCCCTCCACTTT.

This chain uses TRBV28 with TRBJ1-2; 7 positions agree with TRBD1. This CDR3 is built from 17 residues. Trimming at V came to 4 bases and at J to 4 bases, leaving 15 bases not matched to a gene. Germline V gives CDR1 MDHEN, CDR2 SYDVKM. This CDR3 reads CASSSTNGQENIYGYTF. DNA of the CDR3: TGTGCCAGCAGTTCTACAAACGGACAGGAGAATATCTATGGCTACACCTTC.

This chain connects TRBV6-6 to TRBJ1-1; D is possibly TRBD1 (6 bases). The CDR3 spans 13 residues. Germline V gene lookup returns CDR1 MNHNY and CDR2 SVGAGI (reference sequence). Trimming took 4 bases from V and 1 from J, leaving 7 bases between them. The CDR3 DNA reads TGTGCCAGCAGTTGGGACAAGAACACTGAAGCTTTCTTT. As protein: CASSWDKNTEAFF.

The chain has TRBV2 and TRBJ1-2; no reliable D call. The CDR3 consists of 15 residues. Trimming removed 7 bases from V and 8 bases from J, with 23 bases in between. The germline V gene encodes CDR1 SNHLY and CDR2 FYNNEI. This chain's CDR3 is CASTFLGLDRKGYTF. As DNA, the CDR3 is TGTGCCAGCACCTTCCTAGGTCTTGATCGAAAGGGCTACACCTTC.

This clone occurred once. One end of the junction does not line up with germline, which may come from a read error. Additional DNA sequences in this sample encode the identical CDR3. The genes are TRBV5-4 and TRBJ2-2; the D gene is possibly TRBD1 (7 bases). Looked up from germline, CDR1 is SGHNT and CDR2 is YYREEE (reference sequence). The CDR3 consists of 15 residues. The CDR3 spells CASSWEDRRTGELFF. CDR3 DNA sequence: TGTGCCAGCAGCTGGGAGGACAGGCGCACCGGGGAGCTATTTTTT.

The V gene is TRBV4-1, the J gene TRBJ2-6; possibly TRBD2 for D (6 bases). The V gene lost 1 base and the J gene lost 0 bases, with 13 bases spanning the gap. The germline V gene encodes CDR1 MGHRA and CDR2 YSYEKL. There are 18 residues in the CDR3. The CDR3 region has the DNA TGCGCCAGCAGCCAAGTAGGGAGGAAGCCCTCTGGGGCCAACGTCCTGACTTTC. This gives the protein CASSQVGRKPSGANVLTF.

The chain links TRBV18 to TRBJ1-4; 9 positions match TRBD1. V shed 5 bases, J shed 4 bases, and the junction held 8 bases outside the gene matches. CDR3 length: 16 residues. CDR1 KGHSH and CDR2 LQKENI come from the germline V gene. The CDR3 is CASSTNRDRDNEKLFF. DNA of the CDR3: TGTGCCAGCTCAACAAACCGGGACAGGGATAATGAAAAACTGTTTTTT.

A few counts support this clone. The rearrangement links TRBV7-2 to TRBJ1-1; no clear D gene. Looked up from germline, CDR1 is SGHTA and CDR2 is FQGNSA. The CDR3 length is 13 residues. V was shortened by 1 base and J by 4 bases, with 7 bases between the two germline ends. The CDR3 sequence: CASSLEPGTEAFF. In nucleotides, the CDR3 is TGTGCCAGCAGCTTAGAGCCGGGCACTGAAGCTTTCTTT.

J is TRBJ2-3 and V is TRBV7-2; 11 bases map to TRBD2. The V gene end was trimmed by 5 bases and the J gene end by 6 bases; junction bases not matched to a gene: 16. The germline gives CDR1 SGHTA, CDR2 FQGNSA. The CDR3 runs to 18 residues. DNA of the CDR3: TGTGCCAGCAGCCGATTAGCCTCTAGCGGGGGGAGGATGGATACGCAGTATTTT. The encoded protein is CASSRLASSGGRMDTQYF.

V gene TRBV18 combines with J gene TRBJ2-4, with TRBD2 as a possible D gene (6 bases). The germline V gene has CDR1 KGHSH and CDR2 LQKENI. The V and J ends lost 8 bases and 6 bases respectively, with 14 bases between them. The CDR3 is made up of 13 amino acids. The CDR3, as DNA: TGTGCCAGCACGGTTGGAGGGGCAAACATTCAGTACTTC. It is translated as CASTVGGANIQYF.

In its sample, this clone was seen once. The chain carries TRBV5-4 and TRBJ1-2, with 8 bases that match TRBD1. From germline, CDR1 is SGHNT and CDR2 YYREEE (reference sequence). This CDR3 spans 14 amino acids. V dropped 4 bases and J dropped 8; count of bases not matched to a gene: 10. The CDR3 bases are TGTGCCAGCAGCAGACCAGGACAGGGTGAGGGCTACACCTTC. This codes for CASSRPGQGEGYTF.

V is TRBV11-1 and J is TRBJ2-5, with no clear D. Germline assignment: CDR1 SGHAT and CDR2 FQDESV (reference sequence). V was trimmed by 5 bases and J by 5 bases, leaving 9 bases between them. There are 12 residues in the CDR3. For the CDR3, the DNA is TGTGCCAGCAGCCTCTACCGGGAGACCCAGTACTTC. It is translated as CASSLYRETQYF.

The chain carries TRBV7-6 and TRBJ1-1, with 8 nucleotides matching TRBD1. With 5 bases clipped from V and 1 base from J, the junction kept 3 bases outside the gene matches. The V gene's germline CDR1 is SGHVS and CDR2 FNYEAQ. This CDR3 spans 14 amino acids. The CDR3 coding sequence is TGTGCCAGCAGCCCACAGGGGGGGAACACTGAAGCTTTCTTT. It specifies CASSPQGGNTEAFF.

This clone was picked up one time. The CDR3 region has the DNA TGTGCCAGCACCGAATCTCGTCGGAACAGGGCCACTGAAGCTTTCTTT. This codes for CASTESRRNRATEAFF. The chain is built from TRBV5-6 and TRBJ1-1; D might be TRBD1 (6 bases). Between the trimmed V and J ends, which lost 6 bases and 4 bases, there was a span of 22 bases. This CDR3 spans 16 amino acids. Germline V CDR1 and CDR2: SGHDT, YYEEEE. Full variable domain (remainder filled in from reference TRBV5-6 and TRBJ1-1): DAGVTQSPTHLIKTRGQQVTLRCSPKSGHDTVSWYQQALGQGPQFIFQYYEEEERQRGNFPDRFSGHQFPNYSSELNVNALLLGDSALYLCASTESRRNRATEAFFGQGTRLTVV.

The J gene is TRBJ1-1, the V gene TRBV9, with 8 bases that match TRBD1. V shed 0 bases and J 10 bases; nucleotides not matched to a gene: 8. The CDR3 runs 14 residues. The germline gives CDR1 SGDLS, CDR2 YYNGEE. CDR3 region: CASSVATTGDGAFF. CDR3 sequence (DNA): TGTGCCAGCAGCGTAGCCACGACAGGGGACGGAGCTTTCTTT.

The CDR3 is CASTHGTGGAGNEKLFF. CDR3 bases: TGCGCCAGCACCCATGGGACAGGGGGCGCGGGAAATGAAAAACTGTTTTTT. The genes are TRBV5-1 and TRBJ1-4, with 12 bases fitting TRBD1. The germline CDR1 and CDR2 sequences are SGHRS and YFSETQ. The CDR3 is 17 amino acids. J gave up 5 bases and V 6 bases, and 11 bases lay outside the gene matches.

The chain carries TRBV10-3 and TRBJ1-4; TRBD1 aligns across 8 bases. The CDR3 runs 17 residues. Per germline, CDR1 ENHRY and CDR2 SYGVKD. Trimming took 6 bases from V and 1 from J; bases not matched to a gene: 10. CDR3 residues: CAISPGGSFRTNEKLFF. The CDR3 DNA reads TGTGCCATCAGCCCAGGGGGCTCATTCAGAACTAATGAAAAACTGTTTTTT.

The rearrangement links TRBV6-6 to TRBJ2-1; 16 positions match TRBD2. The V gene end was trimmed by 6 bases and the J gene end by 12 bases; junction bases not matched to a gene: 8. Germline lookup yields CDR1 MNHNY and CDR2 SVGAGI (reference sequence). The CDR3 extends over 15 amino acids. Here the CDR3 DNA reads TGTGCCAGCAGCCGGGGACTAGCGGGGGGGCTATTGCAGTTCTTC. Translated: CASSRGLAGGLLQFF.

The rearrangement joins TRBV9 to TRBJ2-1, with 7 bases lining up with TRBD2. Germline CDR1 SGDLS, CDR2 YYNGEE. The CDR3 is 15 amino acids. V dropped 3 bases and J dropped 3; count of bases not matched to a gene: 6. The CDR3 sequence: CASSGGLGIYNEQFF. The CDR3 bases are TGTGCCAGCAGCGGAGGACTAGGTATCTACAATGAGCAGTTCTTC.

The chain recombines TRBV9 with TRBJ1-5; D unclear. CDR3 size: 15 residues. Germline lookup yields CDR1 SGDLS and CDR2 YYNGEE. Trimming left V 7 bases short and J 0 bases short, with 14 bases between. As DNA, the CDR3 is TGTGCCAGCGCCCCGGGCGGGAATAGCAATCAGCCCCAGCATTTT. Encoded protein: CASAPGGNSNQPQHF.

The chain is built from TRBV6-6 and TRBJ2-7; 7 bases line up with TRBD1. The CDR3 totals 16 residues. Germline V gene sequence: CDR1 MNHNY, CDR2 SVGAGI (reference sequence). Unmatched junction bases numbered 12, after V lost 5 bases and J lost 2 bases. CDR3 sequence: CASSPAQGQFPYEQYF. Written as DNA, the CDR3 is TGTGCCAGCAGTCCCGCCCAGGGACAGTTTCCCTACGAGCAGTACTTC.

In DNA, the CDR3 is TGTGCCATCAGTGGGTTGGGACAGGGCTACAATGAGCAGTTCTTC. Its translation: CAISGLGQGYNEQFF. The rearrangement joins TRBV10-3 to TRBJ2-1; 9 nucleotides line up with TRBD1. The CDR3 runs to 15 residues. V gave up 4 bases and J gave up 3 bases; unmatched junction bases: 4. CDR1 and CDR2 (germline): ENHRY, SYGVKD.

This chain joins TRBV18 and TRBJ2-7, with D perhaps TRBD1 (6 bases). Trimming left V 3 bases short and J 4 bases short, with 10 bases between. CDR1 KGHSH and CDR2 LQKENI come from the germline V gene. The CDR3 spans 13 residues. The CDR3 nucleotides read TGTGCCAGCTCACCGGACAGACCTTACGAGCAGTACTTC. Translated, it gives CASSPDRPYEQYF. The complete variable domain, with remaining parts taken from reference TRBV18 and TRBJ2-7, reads NAGVMQNPRHLVRRRGQEARLRCSPMKGHSHVYWYRQLPEEGLKFMVYLQKENIIDESGMPKERFSAEFPKEGPSILRIQQVVRGDSAAYFCASSPDRPYEQYFGPGTRLTVT.

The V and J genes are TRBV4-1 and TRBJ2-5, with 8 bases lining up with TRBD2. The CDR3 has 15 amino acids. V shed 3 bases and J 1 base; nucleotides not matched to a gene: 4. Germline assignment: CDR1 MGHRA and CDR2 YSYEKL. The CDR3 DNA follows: TGCGCCAGCAGCCACGAGCGGGGGACCCAAGAGACCCAGTACTTC. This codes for CASSHERGTQETQYF.

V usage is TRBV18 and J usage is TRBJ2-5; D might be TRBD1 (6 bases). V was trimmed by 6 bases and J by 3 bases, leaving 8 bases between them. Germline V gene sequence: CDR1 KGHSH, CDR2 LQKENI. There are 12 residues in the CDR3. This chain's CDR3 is CASSGQKETQYF. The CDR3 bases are TGTGCCAGCTCGGGACAAAAAGAGACCCAGTACTTC.

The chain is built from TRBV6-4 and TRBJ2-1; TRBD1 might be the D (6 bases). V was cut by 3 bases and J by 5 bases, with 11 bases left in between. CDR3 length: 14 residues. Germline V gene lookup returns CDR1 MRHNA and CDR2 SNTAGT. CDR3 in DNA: TGTGCCAGCAGTGAACAGGGTCTCCACAATGAGCAGTTCTTC. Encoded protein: CASSEQGLHNEQFF.

CDR3 sequence: CASSEFRVRETQYF. The CDR3 DNA follows: TGTGCCAGCAGTGAATTTCGGGTCCGGGAGACCCAGTACTTC. The chain combines TRBV2 with TRBJ2-5; D is ambiguous. The CDR3 has 14 residues. Trimming removed 2 bases at V and 5 bases at J, with 12 bases between. Germline CDR1 and CDR2: SNHLY and FYNNEI.

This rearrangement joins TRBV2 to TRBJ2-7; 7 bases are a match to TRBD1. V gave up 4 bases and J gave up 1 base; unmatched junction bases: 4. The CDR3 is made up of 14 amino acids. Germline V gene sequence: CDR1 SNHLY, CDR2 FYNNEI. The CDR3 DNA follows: TGTGCCAGCAGTGCCGGGACAGATTCCTACGAGCAGTACTTC. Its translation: CASSAGTDSYEQYF.

The CDR3 here is CASSLGGLIGQGASEQYF. The CDR3 nucleotides read TGTGCCAGCAGCTTAGGAGGTTTGATCGGACAGGGGGCTAGTGAGCAGTACTTC. This sequence joins TRBV11-1 and TRBJ2-7; 11 bases fit TRBD1. This CDR3 has 18 amino acids. V was pared by 1 base and J by 7 bases, with 15 bases of the junction left unmatched. From germline, CDR1 is SGHAT and CDR2 FQDESV (reference sequence).

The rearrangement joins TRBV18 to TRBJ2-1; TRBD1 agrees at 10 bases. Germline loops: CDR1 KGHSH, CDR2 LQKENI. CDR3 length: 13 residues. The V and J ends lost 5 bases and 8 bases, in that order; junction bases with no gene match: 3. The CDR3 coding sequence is TGTGCCAGCTCAGGGGACAGGGGCGATGAGCAGTTCTTC. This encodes CASSGDRGDEQFF.